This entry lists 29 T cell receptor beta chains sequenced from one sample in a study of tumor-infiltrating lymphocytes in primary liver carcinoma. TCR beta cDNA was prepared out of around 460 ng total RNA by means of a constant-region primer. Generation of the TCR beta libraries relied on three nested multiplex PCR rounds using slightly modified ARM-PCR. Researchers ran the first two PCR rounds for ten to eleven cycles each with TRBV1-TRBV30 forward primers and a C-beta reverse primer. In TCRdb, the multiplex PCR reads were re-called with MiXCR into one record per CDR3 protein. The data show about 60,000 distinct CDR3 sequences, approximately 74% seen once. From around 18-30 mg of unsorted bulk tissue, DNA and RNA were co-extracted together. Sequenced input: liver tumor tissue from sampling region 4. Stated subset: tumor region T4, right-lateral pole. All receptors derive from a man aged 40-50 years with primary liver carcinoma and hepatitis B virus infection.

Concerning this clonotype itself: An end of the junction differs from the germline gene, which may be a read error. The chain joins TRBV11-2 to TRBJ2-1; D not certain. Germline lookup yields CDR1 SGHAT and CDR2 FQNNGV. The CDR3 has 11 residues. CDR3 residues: CVSSLDMAQFF. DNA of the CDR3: TGTGTCAGCAGCTTAGATATGGCCCAGTTCTTC.

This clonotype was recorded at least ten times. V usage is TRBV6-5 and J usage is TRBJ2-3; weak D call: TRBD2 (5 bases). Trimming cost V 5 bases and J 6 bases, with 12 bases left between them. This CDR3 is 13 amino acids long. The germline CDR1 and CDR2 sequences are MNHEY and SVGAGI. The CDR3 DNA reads TGTGCCAGCAGTCAGAGGGTCGGGGATACGCAGTATTTT. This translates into CASSQRVGDTQYF.

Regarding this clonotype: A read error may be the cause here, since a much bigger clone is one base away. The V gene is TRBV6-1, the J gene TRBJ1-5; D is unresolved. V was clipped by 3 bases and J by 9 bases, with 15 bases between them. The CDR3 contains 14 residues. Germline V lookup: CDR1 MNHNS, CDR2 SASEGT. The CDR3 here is CASSEVREKAPQHF. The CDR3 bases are TGTGCCAGCAGTGAGGTGAGGGAAAAGGCGCCCCAGCATTTT.

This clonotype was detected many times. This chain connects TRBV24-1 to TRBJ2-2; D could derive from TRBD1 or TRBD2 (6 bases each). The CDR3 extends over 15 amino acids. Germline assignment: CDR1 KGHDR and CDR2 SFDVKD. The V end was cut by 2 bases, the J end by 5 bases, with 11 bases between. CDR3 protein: CATSDSGGGTGELFF. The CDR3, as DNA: TGTGCCACCAGTGATTCCGGAGGGGGTACCGGGGAGCTGTTTTTT.

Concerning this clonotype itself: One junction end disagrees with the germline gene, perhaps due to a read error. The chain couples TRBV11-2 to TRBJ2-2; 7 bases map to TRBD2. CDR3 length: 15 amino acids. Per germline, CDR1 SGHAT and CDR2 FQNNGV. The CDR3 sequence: CVSSPSREVMGEPFF. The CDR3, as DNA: TGTGTCAGCAGCCCCAGTCGGGAGGTAATGGGGGAGCCGTTTTTT.

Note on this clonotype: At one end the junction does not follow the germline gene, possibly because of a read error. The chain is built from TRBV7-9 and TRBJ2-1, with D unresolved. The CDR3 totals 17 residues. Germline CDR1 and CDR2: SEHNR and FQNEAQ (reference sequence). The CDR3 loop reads CTSRLPYQGPKTNEQFF. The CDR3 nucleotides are TGTACCAGCAGGTTACCATATCAAGGGCCTAAAACAAATGAGCAGTTCTTC.

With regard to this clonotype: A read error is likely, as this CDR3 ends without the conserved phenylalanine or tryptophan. For the CDR3, the DNA is TGTGCCAGCAGCCCGGGGGGGAGTAGCTCCTACGAGCAGTACTTG. Translated: CASSPGGSSSYEQYL. The chain is built from TRBV6-1 and TRBJ2-7, with 8 bases that match TRBD2. The germline gives CDR1 MNHNS, CDR2 SASEGT. Trimming at V came to 6 bases and at J to 0 bases, leaving 7 bases not matched to a gene. The CDR3 is 15 amino acids.

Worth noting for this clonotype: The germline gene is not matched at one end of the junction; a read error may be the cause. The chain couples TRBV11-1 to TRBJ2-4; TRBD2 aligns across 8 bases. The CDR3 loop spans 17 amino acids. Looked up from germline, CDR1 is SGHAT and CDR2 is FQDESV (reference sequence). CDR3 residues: CASSLPGISGTKNIQYF. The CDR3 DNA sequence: TGTGCCAGCAGCCTTCCCGGGATTAGCGGGACCAAAAACATTCAGTATTTC.

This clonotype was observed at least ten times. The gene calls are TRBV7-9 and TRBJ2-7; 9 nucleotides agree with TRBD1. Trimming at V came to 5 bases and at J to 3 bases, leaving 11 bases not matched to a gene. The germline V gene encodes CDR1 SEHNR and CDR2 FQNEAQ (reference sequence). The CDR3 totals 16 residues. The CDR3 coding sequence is TGTGCCAGCAGCCCTGGGACCGGGACAGGGCTCTACGAGCAGTACTTC. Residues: CASSPGTGTGLYEQYF.

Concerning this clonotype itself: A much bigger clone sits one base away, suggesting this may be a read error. The CDR3 sequence is CANSEVRDTEAFF. CDR3 nucleotide sequence: TGTGCCAACAGTGAAGTCAGGGACACTGAAGCTTTCTTT. V is TRBV6-1 and J is TRBJ1-1; tentative D call: TRBD1 (5 bases). The germline V gene has CDR1 MNHNS and CDR2 SASEGT. The CDR3 has 13 residues.

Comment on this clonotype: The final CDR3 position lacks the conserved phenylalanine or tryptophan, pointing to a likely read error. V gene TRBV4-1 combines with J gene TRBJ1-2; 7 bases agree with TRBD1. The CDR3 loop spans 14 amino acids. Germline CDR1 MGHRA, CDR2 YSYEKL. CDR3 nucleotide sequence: TGCGCCAGCAGACAAGGGGACAGTAACTATGGCTACACCTCC. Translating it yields CASRQGDSNYGYTS.

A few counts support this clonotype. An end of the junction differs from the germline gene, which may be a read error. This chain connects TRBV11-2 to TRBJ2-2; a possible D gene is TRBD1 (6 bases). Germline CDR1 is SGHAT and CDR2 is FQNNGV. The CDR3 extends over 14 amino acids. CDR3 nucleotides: TGTGTCAGCAGCCTCAGGGGGAACACCGGGGAGCTGTTTTTT. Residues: CVSSLRGNTGELFF.

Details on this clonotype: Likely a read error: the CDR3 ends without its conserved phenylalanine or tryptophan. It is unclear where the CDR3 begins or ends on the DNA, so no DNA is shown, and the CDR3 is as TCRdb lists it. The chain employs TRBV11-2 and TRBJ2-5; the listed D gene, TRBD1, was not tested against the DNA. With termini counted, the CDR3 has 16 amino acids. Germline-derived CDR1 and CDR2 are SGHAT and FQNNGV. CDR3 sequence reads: CASSQTPGEGEETQCL.

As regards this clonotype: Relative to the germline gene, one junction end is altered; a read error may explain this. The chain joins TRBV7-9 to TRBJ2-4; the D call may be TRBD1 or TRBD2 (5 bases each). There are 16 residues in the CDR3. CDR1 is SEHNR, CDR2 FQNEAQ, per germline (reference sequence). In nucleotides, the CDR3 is TGTGCCAGCAGCATCGACGGGGCTCCAGCCAAAAACATTAAGTACTTC. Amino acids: CASSIDGAPAKNIKYF. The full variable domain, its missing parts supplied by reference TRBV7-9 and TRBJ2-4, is DTGVSQNPRHKITKRGQNVTFRCDPISEHNRLYWYRQTLGQGPEFLTYFQNEAQLEKSRLLSDRFSAERPKGSFSTLEIQRTEQGDSAMYLCASSIDGAPAKNIKYFGAGTRLSVL.

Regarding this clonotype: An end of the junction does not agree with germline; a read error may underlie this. CDR3: CASRKIPGGSYEQYF. Here the CDR3 DNA reads TGTGCCAGCAGAAAAATACCGGGAGGCTCCTATGAGCAGTACTTC. The rearrangement uses TRBV6-5 and TRBJ2-7; 7 positions match TRBD2. CDR1 is MNHEY, CDR2 SVGAGI, per germline. This CDR3 is built from 15 residues.

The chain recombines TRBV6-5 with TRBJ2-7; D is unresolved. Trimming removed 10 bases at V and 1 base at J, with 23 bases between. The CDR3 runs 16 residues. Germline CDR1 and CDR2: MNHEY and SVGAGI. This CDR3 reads CANSQSFVSVSYEQYF. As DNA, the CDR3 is TGTGCCAACAGCCAATCTTTCGTGAGCGTTTCCTACGAGCAGTACTTC.

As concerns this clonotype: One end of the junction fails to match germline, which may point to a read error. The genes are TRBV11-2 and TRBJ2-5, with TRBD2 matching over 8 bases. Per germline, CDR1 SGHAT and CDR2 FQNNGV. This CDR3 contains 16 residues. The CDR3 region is CDNSRTPGGGKETQHF. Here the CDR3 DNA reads TGTGACAACAGCCGAACTCCTGGCGGGGGGAAAGAGACCCAGCACTTC.

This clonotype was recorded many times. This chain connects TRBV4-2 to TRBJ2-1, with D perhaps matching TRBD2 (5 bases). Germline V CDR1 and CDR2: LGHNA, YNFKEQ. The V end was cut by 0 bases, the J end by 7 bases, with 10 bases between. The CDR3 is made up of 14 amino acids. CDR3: CASSQELETNEQFF. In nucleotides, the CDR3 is TGTGCCAGCAGCCAAGAACTAGAAACGAATGAGCAGTTCTTC.

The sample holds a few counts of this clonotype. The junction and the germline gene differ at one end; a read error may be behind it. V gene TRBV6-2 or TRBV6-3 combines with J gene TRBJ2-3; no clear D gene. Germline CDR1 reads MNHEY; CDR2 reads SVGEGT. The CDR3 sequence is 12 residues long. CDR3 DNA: TGTGCCGGCAGGCCCTCTGCGGATACGCAGTATTTT. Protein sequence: CAGRPSADTQYF.

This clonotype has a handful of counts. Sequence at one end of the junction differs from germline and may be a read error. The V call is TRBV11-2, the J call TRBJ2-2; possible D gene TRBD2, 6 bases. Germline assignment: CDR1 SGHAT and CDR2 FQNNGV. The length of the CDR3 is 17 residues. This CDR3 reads CASNLALGGANTGELLF. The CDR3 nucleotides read TGTGCTAGCAACTTAGCATTAGGAGGGGCGAACACCGGGGAGCTCCTTTTT.

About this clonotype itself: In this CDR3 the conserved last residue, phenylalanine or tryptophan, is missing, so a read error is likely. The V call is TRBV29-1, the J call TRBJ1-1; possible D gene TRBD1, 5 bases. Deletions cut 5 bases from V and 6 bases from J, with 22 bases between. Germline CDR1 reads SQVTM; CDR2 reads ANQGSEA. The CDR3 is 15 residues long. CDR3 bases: TGCAGCGTTCGGGCGGGGCGGGGAATGGACGCTGAAGCTTTCTAT. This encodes CSVRAGRGMDAEAFY.

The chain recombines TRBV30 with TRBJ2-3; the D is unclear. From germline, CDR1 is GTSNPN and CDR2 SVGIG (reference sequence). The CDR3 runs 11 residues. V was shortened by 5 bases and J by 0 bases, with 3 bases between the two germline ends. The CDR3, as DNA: TGTGCCTGGTCTAGCACAGATACGCAGTATTTT. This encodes CAWSSTDTQYF.

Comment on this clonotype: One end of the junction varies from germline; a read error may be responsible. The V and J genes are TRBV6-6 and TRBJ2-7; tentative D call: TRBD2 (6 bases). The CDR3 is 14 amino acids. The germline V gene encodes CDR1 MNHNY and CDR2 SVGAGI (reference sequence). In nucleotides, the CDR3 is TGTGCCGGCAGTTACACCGGGAGCTCCTACGAGCAGTACTTC. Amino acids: CAGSYTGSSYEQYF.

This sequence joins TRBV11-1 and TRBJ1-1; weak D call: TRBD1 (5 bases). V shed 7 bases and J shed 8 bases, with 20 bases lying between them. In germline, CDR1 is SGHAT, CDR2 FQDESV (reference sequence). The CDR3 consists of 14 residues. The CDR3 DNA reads TGTGCCAGCAATTACCAATTAAGGGGCACCGAAGCTTTCTTT. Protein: CASNYQLRGTEAFF.

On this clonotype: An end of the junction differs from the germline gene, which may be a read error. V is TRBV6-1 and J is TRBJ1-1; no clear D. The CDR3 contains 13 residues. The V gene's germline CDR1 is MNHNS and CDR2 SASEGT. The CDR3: CASTGRESTEAFF. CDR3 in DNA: TGTGCCAGCACCGGTCGGGAGTCCACTGAAGCTTTCTTC.

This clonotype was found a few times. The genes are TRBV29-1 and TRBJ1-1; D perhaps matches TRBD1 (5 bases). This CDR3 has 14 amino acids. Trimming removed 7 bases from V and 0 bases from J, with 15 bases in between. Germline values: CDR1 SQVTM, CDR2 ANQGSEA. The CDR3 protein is CSGKLGQLNTEAFF. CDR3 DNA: TGCAGCGGAAAACTGGGGCAGCTGAACACTGAAGCTTTCTTT.

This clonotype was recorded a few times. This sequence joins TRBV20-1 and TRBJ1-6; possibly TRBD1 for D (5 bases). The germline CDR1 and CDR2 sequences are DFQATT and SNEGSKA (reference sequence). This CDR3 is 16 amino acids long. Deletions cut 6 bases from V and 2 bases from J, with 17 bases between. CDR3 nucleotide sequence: TGCAGTGCATCAGAGGCGGACACAACCTATAATTCACCCCTCCACTTT. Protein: CSASEADTTYNSPLHF.

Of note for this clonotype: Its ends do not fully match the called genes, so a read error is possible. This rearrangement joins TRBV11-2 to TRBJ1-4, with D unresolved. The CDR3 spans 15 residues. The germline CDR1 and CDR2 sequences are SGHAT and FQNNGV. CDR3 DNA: TGTGCCAACAGCTTAGACGGGTCCGCTAATGAAAAACCGTTTTTT. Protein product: CANSLDGSANEKPFF.

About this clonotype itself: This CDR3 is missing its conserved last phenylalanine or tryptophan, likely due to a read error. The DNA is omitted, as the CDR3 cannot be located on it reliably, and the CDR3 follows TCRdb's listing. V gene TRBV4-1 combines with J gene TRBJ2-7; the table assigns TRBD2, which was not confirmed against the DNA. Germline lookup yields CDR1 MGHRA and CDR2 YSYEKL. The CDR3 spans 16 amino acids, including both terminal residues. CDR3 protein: CASSQSLAEPHYELYL.